This TCR beta chain is from a study of blood T cell repertoires in COVID-19. Study as a whole: Samples representing acute and convalescent COVID-19 were sourced from the United States, Italy and Spain. T cells, B-cell-depleted T cells, or PBMCs provided the cDNA or gDNA that served as material.

Patients in Seattle were enrolled during active infection, then followed longitudinally. V was shortened by 1 base and J by 0 bases, with 9 bases between the two germline ends. The CDR3 extends over 16 amino acids. CDR1 and CDR2 from the germline V gene are SGHTA and FQGNSA. Under the authors' procedure: Amplifying reference gene primers gave estimates of nucleated cell counts. Assay: immunoSEQ multiplex PCR; the TCRdb copy retains only in-frame clones and omits some. That table furnishes V, J and clone size, whereas the DNA furnished D and trimming. The sample comprises 200,000 to 300,000 clones, approximately 90% of which are singletons, and 6.3% rests with the top ten. This clone was seen more than once but under ten times.

The rearrangement uses TRBV7-2 and TRBJ2-2, with D possibly TRBD1 on 5 matching bases. The receptor's source is a woman aged 25-40 years with COVID-19, enrolled during active disease. Sequencing was carried out using peripheral blood. CDR3 DNA: TGTGCCAGCAGCTTAGAGTACAGGTCGAACACCGGGGAGCTGTTTTTT. This gives the protein CASSLEYRSNTGELFF.